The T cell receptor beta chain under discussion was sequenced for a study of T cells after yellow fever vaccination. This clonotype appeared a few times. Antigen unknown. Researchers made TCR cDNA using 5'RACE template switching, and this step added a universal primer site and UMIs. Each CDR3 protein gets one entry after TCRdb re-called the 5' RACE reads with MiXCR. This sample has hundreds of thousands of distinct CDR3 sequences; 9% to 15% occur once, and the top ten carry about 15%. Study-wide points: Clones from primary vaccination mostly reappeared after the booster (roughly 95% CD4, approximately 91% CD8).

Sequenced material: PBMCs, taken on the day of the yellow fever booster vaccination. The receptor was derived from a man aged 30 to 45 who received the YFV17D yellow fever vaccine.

In nucleotides, the CDR3 is TGTGCCAGCAGCTCCGGGACTAGCACCAATGAGCAGTTCTTC. Translated, it gives CASSSGTSTNEQFF. The chain is built from TRBV6-1 and TRBJ2-1, with 9 bases that match TRBD2. The CDR3 has 14 residues. Germline V gene lookup returns CDR1 MNHNS and CDR2 SASEGT. With 6 bases clipped from V and 6 bases from J, the junction kept 6 bases outside the gene matches.